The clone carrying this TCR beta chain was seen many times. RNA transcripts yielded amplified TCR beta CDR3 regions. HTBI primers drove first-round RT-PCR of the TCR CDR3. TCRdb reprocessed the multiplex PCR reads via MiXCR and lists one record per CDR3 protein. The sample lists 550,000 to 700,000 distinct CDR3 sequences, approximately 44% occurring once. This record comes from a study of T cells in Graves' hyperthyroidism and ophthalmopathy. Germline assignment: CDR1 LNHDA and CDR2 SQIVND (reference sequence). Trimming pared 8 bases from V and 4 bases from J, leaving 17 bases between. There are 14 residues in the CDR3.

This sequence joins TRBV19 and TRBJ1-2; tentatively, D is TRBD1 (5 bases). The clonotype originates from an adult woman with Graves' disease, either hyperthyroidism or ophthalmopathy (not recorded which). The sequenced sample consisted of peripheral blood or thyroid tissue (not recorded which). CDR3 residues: CASRGRGLPYGYTF. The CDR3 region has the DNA TGTGCCAGTCGGGGACGGGGGTTACCCTATGGCTACACCTTC.